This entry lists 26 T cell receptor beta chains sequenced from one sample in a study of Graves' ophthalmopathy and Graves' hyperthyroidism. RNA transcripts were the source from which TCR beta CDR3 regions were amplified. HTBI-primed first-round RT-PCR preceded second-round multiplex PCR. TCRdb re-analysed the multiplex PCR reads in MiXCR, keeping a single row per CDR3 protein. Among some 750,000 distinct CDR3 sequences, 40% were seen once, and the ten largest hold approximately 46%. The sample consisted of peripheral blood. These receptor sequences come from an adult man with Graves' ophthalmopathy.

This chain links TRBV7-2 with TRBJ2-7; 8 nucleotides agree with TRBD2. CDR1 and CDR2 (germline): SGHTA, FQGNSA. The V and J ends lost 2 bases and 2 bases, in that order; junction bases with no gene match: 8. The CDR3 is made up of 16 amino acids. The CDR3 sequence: CASSLLTSGTTYEQYF. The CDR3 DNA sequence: TGTGCCAGCAGCTTACTCACTAGCGGTACAACCTACGAGCAGTACTTC.

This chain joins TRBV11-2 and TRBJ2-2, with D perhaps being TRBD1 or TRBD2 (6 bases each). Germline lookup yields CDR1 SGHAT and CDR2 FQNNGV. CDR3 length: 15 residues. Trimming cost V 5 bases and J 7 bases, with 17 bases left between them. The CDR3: CASSRDWGAFGELFF. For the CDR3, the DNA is TGTGCCAGCAGCCGGGACTGGGGGGCGTTCGGGGAGCTGTTTTTT.

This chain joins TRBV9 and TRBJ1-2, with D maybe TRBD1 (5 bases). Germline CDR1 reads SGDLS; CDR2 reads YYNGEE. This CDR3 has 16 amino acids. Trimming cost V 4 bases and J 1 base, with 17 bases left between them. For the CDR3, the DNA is TGTGCCAGCAGCCATAGGGAGGTGGGGGTTAACTATGGCTACACCTTC. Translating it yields CASSHREVGVNYGYTF.

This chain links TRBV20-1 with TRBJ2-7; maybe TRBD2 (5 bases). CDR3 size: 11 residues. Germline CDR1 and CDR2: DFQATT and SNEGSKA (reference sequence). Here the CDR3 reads CSLASTDEQYF. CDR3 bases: TGCAGCTTGGCTAGCACAGACGAGCAGTACTTC.

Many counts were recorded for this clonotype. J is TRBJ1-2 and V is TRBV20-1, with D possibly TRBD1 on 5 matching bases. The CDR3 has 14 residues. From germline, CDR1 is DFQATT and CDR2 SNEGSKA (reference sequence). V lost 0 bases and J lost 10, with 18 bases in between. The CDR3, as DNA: TGCAGTGCTAGAGATTCTGGGGACGGCAATTCCTACACCTTC. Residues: CSARDSGDGNSYTF.

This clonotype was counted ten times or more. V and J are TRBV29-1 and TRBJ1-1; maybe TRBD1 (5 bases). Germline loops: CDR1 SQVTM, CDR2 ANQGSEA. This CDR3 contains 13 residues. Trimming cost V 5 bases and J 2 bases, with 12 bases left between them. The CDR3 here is CSVSTTANTEAFF. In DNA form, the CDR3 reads TGCAGCGTTTCCACGACAGCAAACACTGAAGCTTTCTTT.

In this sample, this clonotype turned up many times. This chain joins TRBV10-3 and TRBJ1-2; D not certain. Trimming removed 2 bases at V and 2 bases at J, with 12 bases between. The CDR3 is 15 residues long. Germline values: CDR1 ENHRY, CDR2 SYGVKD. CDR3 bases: TGTGCCATCAGTGAGAGTACCGAGCCGAACTATGGCTACACCTTC. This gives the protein CAISESTEPNYGYTF.

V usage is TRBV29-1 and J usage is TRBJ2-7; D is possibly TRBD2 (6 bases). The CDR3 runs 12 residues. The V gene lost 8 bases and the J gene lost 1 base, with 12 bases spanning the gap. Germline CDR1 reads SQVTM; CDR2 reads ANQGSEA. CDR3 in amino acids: CSLMEGSYEQYF. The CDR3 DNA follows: TGCAGCCTCATGGAGGGATCCTACGAGCAGTACTTC.

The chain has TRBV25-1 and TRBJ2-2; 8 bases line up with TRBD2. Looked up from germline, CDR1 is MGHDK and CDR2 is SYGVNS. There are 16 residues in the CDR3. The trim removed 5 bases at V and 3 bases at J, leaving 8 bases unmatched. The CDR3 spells CASSFRGGMDTGELFF. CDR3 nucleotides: TGTGCCAGCAGTTTTCGGGGGGGCATGGACACCGGGGAGCTGTTTTTT.

CDR3 coding DNA: TGTGCCAGCAGTCACAGGGGCGGAGTCTACACCTTC. This encodes CASSHRGGVYTF. The gene calls are TRBV12-3 or TRBV12-4 and TRBJ1-2, with 7 nucleotides matching TRBD1. Losses at the gene ends were 5 bases for V and 10 bases for J; bases not matched to a gene: 7. This CDR3 region has 12 residues.

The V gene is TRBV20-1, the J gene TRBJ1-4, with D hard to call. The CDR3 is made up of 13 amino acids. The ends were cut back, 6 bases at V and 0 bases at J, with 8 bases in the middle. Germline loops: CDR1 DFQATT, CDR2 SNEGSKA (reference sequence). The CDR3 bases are TGCAGTGCGAGACCCGCAACTAATGAAAAACTGTTTTTT. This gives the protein CSARPATNEKLFF.

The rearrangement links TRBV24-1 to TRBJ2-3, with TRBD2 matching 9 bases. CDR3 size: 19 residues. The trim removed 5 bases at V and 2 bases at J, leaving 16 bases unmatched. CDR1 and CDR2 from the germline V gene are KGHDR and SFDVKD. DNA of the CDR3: TGTGCCACCAGTGGCCCAGGGACTAGCCATGGAGGGCACACAGATACGCAGTATTTT. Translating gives CATSGPGTSHGGHTDTQYF.

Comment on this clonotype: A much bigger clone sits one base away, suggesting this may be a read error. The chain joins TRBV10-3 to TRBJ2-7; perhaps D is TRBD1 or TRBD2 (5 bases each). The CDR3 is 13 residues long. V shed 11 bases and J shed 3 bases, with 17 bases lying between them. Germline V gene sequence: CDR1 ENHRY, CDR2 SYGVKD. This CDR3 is CAVKPTGGYEQYF. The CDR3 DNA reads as TGTGCCGTCAAACCTACAGGAGGCTACGAGCAGTACTTC.

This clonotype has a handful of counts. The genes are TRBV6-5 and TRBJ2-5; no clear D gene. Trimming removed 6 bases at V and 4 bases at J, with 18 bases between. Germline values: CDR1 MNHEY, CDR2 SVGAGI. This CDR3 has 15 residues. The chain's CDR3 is CASSQKRVSRETQYF. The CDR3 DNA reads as TGTGCCAGCAGCCAGAAAAGGGTATCTCGAGAGACCCAGTACTTC.

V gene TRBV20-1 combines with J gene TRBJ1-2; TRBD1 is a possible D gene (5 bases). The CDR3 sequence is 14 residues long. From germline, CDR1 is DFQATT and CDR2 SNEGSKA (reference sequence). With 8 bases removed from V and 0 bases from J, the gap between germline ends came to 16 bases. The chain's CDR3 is CSPSRAATNYGYTF. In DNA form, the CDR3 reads TGCAGTCCCAGCAGGGCAGCTACTAACTATGGCTACACCTTC.

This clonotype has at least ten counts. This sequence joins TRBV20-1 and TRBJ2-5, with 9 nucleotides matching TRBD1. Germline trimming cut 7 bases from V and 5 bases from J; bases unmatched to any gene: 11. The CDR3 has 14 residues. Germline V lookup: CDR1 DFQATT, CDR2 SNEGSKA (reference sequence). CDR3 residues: CSGRDRVIWETQYF. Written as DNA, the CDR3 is TGCAGTGGTAGGGACAGGGTCATCTGGGAGACCCAGTACTTC.

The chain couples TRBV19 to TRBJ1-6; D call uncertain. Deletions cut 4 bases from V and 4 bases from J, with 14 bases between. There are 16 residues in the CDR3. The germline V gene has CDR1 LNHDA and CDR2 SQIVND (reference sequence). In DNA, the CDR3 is TGTGCCAGTAGTACCCTAACAGCGATGTATAATTCACCCCTCCACTTT. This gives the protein CASSTLTAMYNSPLHF. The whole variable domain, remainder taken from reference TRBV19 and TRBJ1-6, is DGGITQSPKYLFRKEGQNVTLSCEQNLNHDAMYWYRQDPGQGLRLIYYSQIVNDFQKGDIAEGYSVSREKKESFPLTVTSAQKNPTAFYLCASSTLTAMYNSPLHFGNGTRLTVT.

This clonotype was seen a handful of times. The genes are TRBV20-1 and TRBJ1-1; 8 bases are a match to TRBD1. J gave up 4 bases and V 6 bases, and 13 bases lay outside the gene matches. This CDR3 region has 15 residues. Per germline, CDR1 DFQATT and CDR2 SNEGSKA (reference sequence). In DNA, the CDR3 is TGCAGTGCCCAGACCCGGACAGGGAGGGGCACTGAAGCTTTCTTT. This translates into CSAQTRTGRGTEAFF.

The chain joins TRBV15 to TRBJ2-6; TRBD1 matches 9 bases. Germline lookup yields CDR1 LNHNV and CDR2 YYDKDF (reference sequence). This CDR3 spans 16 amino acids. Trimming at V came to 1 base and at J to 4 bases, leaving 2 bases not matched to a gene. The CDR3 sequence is CATSRGQGDGANVLTF. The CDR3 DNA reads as TGTGCCACCAGCAGAGGACAGGGGGACGGGGCCAACGTCCTGACTTTC.

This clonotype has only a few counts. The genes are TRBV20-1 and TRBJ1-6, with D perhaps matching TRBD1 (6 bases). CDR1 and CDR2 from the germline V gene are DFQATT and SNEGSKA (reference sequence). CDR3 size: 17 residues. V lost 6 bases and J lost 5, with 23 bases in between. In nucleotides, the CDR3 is TGCAGTGCGGGTCGATCAAATGGTGGGGACAATAATTCACCCCTCCACTTT. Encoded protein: CSAGRSNGGDNNSPLHF.

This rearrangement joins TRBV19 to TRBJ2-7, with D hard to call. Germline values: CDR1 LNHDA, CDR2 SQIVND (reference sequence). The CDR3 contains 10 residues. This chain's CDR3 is CARVSGQQYF. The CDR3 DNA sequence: TGTGCTAGAGTGTCGGGCCAGCAGTACTTC.

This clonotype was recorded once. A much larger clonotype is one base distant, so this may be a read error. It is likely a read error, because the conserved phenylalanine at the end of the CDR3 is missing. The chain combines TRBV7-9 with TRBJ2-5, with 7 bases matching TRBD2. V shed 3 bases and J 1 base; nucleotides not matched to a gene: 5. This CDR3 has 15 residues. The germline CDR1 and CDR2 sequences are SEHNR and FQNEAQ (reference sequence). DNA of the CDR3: TGTGCCAGCAGCTTGGGGTGGACTAGCCAAGAGACCCAGTACCTC. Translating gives CASSLGWTSQETQYL.

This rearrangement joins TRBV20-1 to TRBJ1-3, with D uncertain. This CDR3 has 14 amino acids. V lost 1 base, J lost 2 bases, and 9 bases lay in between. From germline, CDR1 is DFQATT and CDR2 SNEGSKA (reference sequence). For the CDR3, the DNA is TGCAGTGCTAGAGCATCTCGGGCTGGAAACACCATATATTTT. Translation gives CSARASRAGNTIYF.

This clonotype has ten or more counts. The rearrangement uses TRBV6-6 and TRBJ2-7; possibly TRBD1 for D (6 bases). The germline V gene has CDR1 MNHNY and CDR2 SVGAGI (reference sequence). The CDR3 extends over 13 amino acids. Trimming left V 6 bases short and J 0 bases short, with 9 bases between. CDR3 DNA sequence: TGTGCCAGCAGGGACAGTAACTCCTACGAGCAGTACTTC. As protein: CASRDSNSYEQYF.

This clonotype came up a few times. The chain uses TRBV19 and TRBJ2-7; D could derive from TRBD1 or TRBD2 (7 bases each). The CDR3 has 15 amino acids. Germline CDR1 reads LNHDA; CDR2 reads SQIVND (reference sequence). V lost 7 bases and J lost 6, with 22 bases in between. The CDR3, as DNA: TGTGCCAGTATGTTTCAGGGGGGGAGACGGGGCGAGCAGTACTTC. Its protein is CASMFQGGRRGEQYF.

The CDR3 DNA reads TGTGCCAGCAGCCGTGGAGGTGCGACGCCCTACGAGCAGTACTTC. Translation: CASSRGGATPYEQYF. The chain links TRBV11-2 to TRBJ2-7; D is perhaps TRBD2 (5 bases). CDR3 size: 15 residues. With 5 bases removed from V and 2 bases from J, the gap between germline ends came to 16 bases. The germline CDR1 and CDR2 sequences are SGHAT and FQNNGV.